A single sample is the source of the 2 T cell receptor beta chains below, sequenced in a study of T-cell memory formation after mild COVID-19. One entry per CDR3 protein results from TCRdb running MiXCR on the 5' RACE reads. This table has fewer than 400,000 distinct CDR3 sequences, 10% to 15% appearing once. What was sequenced was PBMCs or a T cell subset sorted from them (not recorded which). The receptors were sampled from a man in his late teens or twenties who had mild COVID-19 (a few samples of this study predate the infection). Cell type and time point are not known.

This clonotype has at least ten counts. The chain is built from TRBV5-1 and TRBJ2-2; 8 positions match TRBD1. This CDR3 has 14 residues. The germline V gene encodes CDR1 SGHRS and CDR2 YFSETQ. The CDR3 loop is CATKTGVNTGELFF. The CDR3 bases are TGCGCGACCAAGACAGGGGTTAACACCGGGGAGCTGTTTTTT.

In its sample, this clonotype was seen a few times. This rearrangement joins TRBV27 to TRBJ1-5; D is uncertain. CDR3 size: 14 residues. Germline V gene sequence: CDR1 MNHEY, CDR2 SMNVEV (reference sequence). V was shortened by 3 bases and J by 7 bases, with 13 bases between the two germline ends. DNA of the CDR3: TGTGCCAGCAGTTTCCGGTCGCGGGGACAGCCCCAGCATTTT. Encoded protein: CASSFRSRGQPQHF.